The rows below give T cell receptor beta chains drawn from one sample of a study of radiotherapy plus CTLA-4 blockade in lung cancer. Produced via immunoSEQ multiplex PCR; TCRdb's table is partial and in-frame only. The sample lists roughly 130,000 clones; 70% to 90% were seen once. The sample here was peripheral blood, taken from a patient treated with radiotherapy plus ipilimumab. These receptors all stem from a human donor with non-small cell lung cancer that progressed on radiotherapy plus ipilimumab. Each CDR3 is given without its conserved first and last residue. Fields, in order: D gene, V gene, CDR3 protein. The D gene is left open where the match is weak.

d_call: NA; v_call: TRBV9; cdr3_aa: ASSVDMGNIQY
d_call: NA; v_call: TRBV30; cdr3_aa: AWSVGETQY
d_call: NA; v_call: TRBV18; cdr3_aa: ASSEDVLGGREAF
d_call: NA; v_call: TRBV7-9; cdr3_aa: ASSFRQAFNYGYT
d_call: NA; v_call: TRBV11-2; cdr3_aa: ASSLTRTAYEQY
d_call: TRBD2; v_call: TRBV5-5; cdr3_aa: ASSYRLAGVGYEQY
d_call: NA; v_call: TRBV7-8; cdr3_aa: ASSPGHYGYT
d_call: NA; v_call: TRBV5-1; cdr3_aa: ASSLDNTGELF
d_call: NA; v_call: TRBV4-1; cdr3_aa: ASSAGTSSQPQH
d_call: NA; v_call: TRBV12-5; cdr3_aa: ASAHVDRAYQPQH
d_call: TRBD2; v_call: TRBV5-1; cdr3_aa: ASSRNGLAGDEQF
d_call: NA; v_call: TRBV21-1; cdr3_aa: ASSNRTMGQGAVGLYNEQF
d_call: TRBD2; v_call: TRBV4-2; cdr3_aa: ASSQSVPGTSIFEQY
d_call: NA; v_call: TRBV5-1; cdr3_aa: ASSDPTPGSGELF
d_call: TRBD1; v_call: TRBV7-9; cdr3_aa: ASSRSTGAGANVLT
d_call: NA; v_call: TRBV5-6; cdr3_aa: ASSLAMVAEGYEQY
d_call: NA; v_call: TRBV18; cdr3_aa: ASSPGHEQF
d_call: NA; v_call: TRBV5-6; cdr3_aa: ASSLLAPGPGYGEQF
d_call: NA; v_call: TRBV6-5; cdr3_aa: ASRAQHTEAF
d_call: TRBD2; v_call: TRBV27; cdr3_aa: ASSPQAGGWYNEQF
d_call: NA; v_call: TRBV19; cdr3_aa: ASTDWAPTGDEKLF
d_call: TRBD1; v_call: TRBV19; cdr3_aa: ASRVSDRGNTGELF
d_call: NA; v_call: TRBV11-1; cdr3_aa: ASSLVTSFSSGANVLT
d_call: TRBD2; v_call: TRBV27; cdr3_aa: ASTQGLASYNEQF
d_call: TRBD2; v_call: TRBV6-1; cdr3_aa: ASSARLAGMVETQY
d_call: NA; v_call: TRBV11-2; cdr3_aa: ASSSNPRDRVI
d_call: TRBD2; v_call: TRBV5-1; cdr3_aa: ASSLLAGSYNEQF
d_call: NA; v_call: TRBV6-1; cdr3_aa: ASSDRIGVRRNIQY
d_call: NA; v_call: TRBV7-6; cdr3_aa: ASSLVQGWLDTGELF
d_call: NA; v_call: TRBV30; cdr3_aa: AAGGGMAYEQY
d_call: NA; v_call: TRBV5-1; cdr3_aa: ASSVGRNYEQY
d_call: TRBD2; v_call: TRBV7-9; cdr3_aa: ASSSPWGGSDTQY
d_call: TRBD1; v_call: TRBV29-1; cdr3_aa: SVGRTGVGTDTQY